A few counts support the clone carrying this T cell receptor (beta chain). The antigen is not known. The data are from a study of shared clonotypes between healthy human individuals. Study background: The people who gave samples were a couple of women and three men aged 18 to 49. General observations from the study: Naive CD4 clonotypes overlapped across a handful of donors at roughly 5%.

TCRdb's table, derived via immunoSEQ multiplex PCR, lists solely in-frame clones and lacks some. The table has under 300,000 clones, 60% to 80% seen once. CDR1 and CDR2 (germline): MGHRA, YSYEKL. V gave up 1 base and J gave up 3 bases, with 13 bases separating them. This CDR3 comprises 16 residues. V usage is TRBV4-1 and J usage is TRBJ2-1, with D unresolved. The sequence was collected from a man aged 25 to 45 in good health. The specimen sequenced was memory CD4+ T cells sorted from blood. The sample's subset: CD45RA-negative fraction. CDR3 DNA sequence: TGCGCCAGCAGCCAAGTTAACCTGGTAGTCTACAATGAGCAGTTCTTC. Translated: CASSQVNLVVYNEQFF.